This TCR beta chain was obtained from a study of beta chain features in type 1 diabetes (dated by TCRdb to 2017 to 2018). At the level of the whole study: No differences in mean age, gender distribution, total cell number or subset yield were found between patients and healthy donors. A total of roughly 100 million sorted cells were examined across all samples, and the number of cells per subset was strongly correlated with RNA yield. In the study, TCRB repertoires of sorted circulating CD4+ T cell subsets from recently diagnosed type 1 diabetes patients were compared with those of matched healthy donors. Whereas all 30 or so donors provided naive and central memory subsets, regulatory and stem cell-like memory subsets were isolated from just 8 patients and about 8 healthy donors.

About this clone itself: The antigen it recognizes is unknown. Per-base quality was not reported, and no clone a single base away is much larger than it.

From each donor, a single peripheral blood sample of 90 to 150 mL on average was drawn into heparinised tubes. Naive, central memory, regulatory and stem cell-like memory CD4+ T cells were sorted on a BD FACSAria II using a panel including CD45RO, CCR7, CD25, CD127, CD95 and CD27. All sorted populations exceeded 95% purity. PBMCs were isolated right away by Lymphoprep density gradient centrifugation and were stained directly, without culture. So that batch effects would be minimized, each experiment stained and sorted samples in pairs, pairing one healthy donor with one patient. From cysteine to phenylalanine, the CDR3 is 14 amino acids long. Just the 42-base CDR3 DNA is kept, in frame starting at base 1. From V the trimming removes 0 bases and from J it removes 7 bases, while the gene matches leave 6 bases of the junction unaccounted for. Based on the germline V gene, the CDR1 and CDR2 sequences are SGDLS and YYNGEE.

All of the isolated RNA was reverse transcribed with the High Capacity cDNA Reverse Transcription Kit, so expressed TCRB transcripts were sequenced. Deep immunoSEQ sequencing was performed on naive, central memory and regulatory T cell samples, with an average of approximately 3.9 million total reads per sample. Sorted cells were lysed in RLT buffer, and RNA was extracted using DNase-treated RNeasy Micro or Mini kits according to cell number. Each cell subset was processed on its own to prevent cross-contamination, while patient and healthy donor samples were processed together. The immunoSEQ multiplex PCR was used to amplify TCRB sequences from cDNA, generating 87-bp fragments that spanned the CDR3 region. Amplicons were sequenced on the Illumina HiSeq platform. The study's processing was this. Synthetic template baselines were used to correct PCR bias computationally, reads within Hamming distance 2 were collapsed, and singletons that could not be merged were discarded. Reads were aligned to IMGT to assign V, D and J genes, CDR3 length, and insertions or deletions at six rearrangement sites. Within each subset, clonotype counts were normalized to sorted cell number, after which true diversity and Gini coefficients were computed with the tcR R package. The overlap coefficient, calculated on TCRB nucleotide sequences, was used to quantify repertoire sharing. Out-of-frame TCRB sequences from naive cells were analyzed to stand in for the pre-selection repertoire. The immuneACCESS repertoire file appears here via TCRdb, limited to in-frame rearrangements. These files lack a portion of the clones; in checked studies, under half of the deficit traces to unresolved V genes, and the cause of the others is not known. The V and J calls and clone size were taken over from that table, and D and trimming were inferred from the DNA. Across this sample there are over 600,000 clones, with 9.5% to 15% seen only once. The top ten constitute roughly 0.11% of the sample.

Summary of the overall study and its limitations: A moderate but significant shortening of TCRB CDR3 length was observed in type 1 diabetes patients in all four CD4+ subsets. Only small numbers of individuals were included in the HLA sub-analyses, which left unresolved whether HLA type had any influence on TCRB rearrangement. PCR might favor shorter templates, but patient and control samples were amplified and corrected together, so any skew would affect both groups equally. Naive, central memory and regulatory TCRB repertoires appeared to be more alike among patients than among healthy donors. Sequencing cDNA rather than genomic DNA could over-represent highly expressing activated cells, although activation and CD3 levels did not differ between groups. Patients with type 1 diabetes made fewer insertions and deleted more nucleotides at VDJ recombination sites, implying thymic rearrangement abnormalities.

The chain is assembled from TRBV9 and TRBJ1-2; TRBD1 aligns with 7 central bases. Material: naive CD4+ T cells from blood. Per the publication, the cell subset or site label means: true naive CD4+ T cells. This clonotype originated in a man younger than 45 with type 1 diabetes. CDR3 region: CASSVEPQGSGYTF. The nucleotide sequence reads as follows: TGTGCCAGCAGCGTAGAACCACAGGGGAGTGGCTACACCTTC.